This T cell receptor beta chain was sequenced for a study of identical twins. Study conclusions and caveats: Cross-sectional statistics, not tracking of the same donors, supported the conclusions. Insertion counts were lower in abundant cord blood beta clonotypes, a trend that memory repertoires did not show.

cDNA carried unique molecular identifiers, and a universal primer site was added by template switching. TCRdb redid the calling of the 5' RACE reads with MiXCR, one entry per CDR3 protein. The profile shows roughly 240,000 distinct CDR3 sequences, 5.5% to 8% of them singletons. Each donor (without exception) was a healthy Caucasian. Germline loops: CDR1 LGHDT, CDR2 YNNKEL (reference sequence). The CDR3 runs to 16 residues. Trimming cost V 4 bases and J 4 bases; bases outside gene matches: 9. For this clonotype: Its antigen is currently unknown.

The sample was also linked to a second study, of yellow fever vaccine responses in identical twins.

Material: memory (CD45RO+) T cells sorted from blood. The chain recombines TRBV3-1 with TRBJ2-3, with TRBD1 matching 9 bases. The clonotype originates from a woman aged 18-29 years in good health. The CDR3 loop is CASSPGTGFPADTQYF. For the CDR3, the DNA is TGTGCCAGCAGCCCCGGGACAGGGTTTCCTGCAGATACGCAGTATTTT.